Given below is one T cell receptor (beta chain) in context. Survey-level TCR beta sequencing used the immunoSEQ assay. Clones were read by immunoSEQ multiplex PCR, and TCRdb kept only the in-frame ones, dropping some. The sample records 45,000 to 60,000 clones, approximately 93% being singletons. The origin of this receptor is a man aged 35 to 55 with rheumatoid arthritis. Sequencing was performed on PBMCs.

The CDR3 region has the DNA TGTGCGACGAGATGGGGCCCAACTTCGTATGGCTACACCTTC. Residues: CATRWGPTSYGYTF. This chain joins TRBV2 and TRBJ1-2, with D possibly matching TRBD1 (5 bases). The CDR3 length is 14 residues. CDR1 SNHLY and CDR2 FYNNEI come from the germline V gene. Complete variable domain (other parts from reference TRBV2 and TRBJ1-2): EPEVTQTPSHQVTQMGQEVILRCVPISNHLYFYWYRQILGQKVEFLVSFYNNEISEKSEIFDDQFSVERPDGSNFTLKIRSTKLEDSAMYFCATRWGPTSYGYTFGSGTRLTVV.